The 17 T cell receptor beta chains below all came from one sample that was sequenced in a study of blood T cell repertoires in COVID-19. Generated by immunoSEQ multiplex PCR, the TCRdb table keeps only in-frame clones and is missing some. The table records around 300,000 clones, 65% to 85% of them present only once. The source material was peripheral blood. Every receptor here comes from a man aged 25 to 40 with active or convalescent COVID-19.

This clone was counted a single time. CDR3 nucleotide sequence: TGTGCCAGCAGCGTTAGTGGGGCAGATGGCTACACCTTC. Translated, it gives CASSVSGADGYTF. The V and J genes are TRBV9 and TRBJ1-2; D is possibly TRBD1 (5 bases). The germline gives CDR1 SGDLS, CDR2 YYNGEE. CDR3 size: 13 residues. Trimming pared 2 bases from V and 6 bases from J, leaving 11 bases between.

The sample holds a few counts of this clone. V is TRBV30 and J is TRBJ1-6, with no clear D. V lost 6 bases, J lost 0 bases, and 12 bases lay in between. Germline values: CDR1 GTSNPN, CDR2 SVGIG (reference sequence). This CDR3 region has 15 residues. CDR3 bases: TGTGCCTGTAAAGCGGGGAGCTCCTATAATTCACCCCTCCACTTT. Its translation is CACKAGSSYNSPLHF.

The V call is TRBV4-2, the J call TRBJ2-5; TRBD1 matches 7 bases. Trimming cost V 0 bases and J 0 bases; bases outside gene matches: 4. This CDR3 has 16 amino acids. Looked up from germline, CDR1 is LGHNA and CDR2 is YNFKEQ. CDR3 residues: CASSQDRRGYQETQYF. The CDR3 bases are TGTGCCAGCAGCCAAGATCGCAGGGGGTACCAAGAGACCCAGTACTTC.

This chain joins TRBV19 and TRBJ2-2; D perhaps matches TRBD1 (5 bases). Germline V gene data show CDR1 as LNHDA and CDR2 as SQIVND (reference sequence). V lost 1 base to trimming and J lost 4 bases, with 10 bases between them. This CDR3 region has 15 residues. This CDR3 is CASSIGRASTGELFF. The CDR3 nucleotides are TGTGCCAGTAGTATAGGCAGGGCCAGCACCGGGGAGCTGTTTTTT.

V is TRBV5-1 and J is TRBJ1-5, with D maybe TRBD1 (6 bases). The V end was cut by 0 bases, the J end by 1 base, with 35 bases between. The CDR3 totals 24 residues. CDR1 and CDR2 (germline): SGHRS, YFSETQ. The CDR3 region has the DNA TGCGCCAGCAGCTTGGCCGTGACAGGACCCGTAGGACCCAAGGGCTGCGGGAGCAATCAGCCCCAGCATTTT. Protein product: CASSLAVTGPVGPKGCGSNQPQHF.

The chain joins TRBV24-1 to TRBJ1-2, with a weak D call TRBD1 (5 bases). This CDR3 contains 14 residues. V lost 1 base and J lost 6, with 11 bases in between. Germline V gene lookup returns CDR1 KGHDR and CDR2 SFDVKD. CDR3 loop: CATSDFGHGHGYTF. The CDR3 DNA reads TGTGCCACCAGTGATTTCGGACATGGGCATGGCTACACCTTC.

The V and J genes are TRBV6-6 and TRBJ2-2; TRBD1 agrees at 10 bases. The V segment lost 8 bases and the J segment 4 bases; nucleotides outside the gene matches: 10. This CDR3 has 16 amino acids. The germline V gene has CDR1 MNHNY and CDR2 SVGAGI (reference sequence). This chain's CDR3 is CASCGQGVLSTGELFF. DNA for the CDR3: TGTGCCAGCTGCGGACAGGGGGTCCTTAGCACCGGGGAGCTGTTTTTT.

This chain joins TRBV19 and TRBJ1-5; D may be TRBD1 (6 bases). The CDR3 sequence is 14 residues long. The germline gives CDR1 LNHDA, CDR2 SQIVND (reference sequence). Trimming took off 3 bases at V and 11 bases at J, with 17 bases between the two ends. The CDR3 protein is CASSIESGARTQHF. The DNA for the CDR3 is TGTGCCAGTAGTATTGAATCAGGGGCCAGGACCCAGCATTTT.

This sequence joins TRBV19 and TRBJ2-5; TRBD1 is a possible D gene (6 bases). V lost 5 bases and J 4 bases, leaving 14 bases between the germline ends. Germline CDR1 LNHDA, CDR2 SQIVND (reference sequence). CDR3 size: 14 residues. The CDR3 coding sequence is TGTGCCAGTAGTCCCCCGAGGGGGTTAGAGACCCAGTACTTC. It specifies CASSPPRGLETQYF. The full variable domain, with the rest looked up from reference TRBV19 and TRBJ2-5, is DGGITQSPKYLFRKEGQNVTLSCEQNLNHDAMYWYRQDPGQGLRLIYYSQIVNDFQKGDIAEGYSVSREKKESFPLTVTSAQKNPTAFYLCASSPPRGLETQYFGPGTRLLVL.

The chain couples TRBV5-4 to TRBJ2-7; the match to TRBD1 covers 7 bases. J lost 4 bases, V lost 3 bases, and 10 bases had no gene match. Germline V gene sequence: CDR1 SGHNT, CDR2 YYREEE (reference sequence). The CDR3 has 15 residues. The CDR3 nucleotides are TGTGCCAGCAGCTCCCAGGGGGTAGGCCCTTACGAGCAGTACTTC. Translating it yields CASSSQGVGPYEQYF.

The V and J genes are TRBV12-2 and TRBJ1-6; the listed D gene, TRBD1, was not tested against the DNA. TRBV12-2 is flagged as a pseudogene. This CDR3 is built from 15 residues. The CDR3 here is CASRWGTGDNSPLHF. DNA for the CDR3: TGTGCAAGTCGCTGGGGGACAGGGGATAATTCACCCCTCCACTTT.

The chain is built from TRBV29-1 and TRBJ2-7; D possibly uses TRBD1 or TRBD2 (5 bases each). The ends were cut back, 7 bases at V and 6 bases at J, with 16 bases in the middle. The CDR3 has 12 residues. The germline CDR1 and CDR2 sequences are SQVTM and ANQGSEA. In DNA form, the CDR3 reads TGCAGCGGGGGACGCTCCTCGGGCGAGCAGTACTTC. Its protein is CSGGRSSGEQYF.

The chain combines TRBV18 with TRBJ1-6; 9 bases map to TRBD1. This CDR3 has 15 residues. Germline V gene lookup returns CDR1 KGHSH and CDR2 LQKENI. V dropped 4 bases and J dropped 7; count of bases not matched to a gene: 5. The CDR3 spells CASSQETGGNSPLHF. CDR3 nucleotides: TGTGCCAGCTCACAAGAGACAGGGGGAAATTCACCCCTCCACTTT.

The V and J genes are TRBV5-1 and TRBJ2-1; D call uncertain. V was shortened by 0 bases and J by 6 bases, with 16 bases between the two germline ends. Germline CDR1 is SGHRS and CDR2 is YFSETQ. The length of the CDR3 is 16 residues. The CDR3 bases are TGCGCCAGCAGCTTGGCCGTCGCAGGCAAATTCAATGAGCAGTTCTTC. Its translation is CASSLAVAGKFNEQFF.

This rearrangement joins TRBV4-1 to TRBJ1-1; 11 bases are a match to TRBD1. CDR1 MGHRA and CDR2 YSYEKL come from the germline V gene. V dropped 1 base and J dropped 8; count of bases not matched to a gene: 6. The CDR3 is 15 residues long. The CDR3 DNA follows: TGCGCCAGCAGCCAAGGGGGACAGGGGGGCTTCGAAGCTTTCTTT. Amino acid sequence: CASSQGGQGGFEAFF.

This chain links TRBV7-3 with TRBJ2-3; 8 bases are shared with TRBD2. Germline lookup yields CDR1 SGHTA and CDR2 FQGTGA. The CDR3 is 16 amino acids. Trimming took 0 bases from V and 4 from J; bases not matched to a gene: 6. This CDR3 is CASSLTPGGRADTQYF. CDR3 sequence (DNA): TGTGCCAGCAGCTTAACCCCGGGAGGGCGGGCAGATACGCAGTATTTT.

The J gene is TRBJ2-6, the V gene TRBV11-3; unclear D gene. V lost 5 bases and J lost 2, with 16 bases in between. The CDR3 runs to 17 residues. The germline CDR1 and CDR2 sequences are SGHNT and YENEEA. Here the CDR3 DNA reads TGTGCCAGCAGCCTAGGGTTTATATCAGCTGGGGCCAACGTCCTGACTTTC. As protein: CASSLGFISAGANVLTF. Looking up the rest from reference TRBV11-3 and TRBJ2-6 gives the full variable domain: EAGVVQSPRYKIIEKKQPVAFWCNPISGHNTLYWYLQNLGQGPELLIRYENEEAVDDSQLPKDRFSAERLKGVDSTLKIQPAELGDSAVYLCASSLGFISAGANVLTFGAGSRLTVL.